This T cell receptor beta chain was sequenced for a study of OX40 agonist ivuxolimab in advanced cancers. Repertoires were generated with immunoSEQ multiplex PCR, while TCRdb's copy carries only in-frame clones and drops some. The sample records around 64,000 clones, around nine tenths being singletons. V was pared by 9 bases and J by 1 base, with 8 bases of the junction left unmatched. The CDR3 has 15 amino acids. Germline-derived CDR1 and CDR2 are SGHRS and YFSETQ. The specimen was CD4+ or CD8+ T cells sorted from blood, collected in a trial of the OX40 agonist ivuxolimab. The origin of this receptor is an adult with an advanced solid tumor such as melanoma, head and neck, liver or kidney cancer. The V gene is TRBV5-1, the J gene TRBJ2-7; TRBD1 agrees at 12 bases. The CDR3 DNA reads as TGCGCCACCGGCCCGGGACAGGGGGCATCCTACGAGCAGTACTTC. Its protein is CATGPGQGASYEQYF.